Sequencing of this T cell receptor (beta chain) was carried out in a study of T cell responses to AZD1222 COVID-19 vaccine. Study summary: Second-dose intervals near 4 or 12 weeks were combined. Findings and limits, study-wide: Among the donors, most were white British and more were female, and clonal diversity was possibly underestimated. The study sampled repertoires only after the peak T cell response.

The repertoire was sequenced with immunoSEQ multiplex PCR; TCRdb's copy has only in-frame clones and lacks some. The top ten clones hold 8% to 9% of a sample with around 100,000 clones, around nine tenths of them seen once. Trimming cost V 0 bases and J 11 bases, with 22 bases left between them. Germline V gene sequence: CDR1 MGHRA, CDR2 YSYEKL. The CDR3 loop spans 17 amino acids. As for this clone: Its antigen is not identified.

Material: peripheral blood, obtained on day 0 of AZD1222 vaccination. The receptor was isolated from an adult in good health. V and J are TRBV4-1 and TRBJ1-4; a possible D gene is TRBD1 (5 bases). CDR3 residues: CASSQDRARGVNVKLFF. CDR3 DNA: TGCGCCAGCAGCCAAGATCGGGCACGGGGGGTTAATGTGAAACTGTTTTTT.